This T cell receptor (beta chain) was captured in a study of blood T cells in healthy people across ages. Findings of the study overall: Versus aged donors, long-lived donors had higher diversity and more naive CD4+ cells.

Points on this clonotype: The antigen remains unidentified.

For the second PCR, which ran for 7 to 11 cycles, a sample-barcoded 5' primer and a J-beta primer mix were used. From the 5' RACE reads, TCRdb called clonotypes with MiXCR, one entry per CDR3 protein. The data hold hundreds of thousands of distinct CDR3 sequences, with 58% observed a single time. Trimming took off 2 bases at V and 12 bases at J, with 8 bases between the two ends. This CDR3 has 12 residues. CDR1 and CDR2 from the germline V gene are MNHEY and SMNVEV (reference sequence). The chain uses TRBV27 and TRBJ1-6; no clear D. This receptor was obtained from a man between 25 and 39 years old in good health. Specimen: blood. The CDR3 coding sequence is TGTGCCAGCAGTTTAAGGTCAGGACCCCTCCACTTT. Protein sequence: CASSLRSGPLHF.